The present T cell receptor (beta chain) was sequenced within a study of CD8 T cells in ankylosing spondylitis. Study-level findings and limits: Within ankylosing spondylitis blood, a TCR beta motif made up of eight or nine highly homologous variants appeared to be characteristic. Reportedly, matched ankylosing spondylitis synovial fluid was significantly enriched for disease-linked clones.

V lost 0 bases to trimming and J lost 8 bases; unmatched junction nucleotides: 7. Germline V gene data show CDR1 as MGHRA and CDR2 as YSYEKL. The CDR3 runs 16 residues. On this clonotype itself: The antigen is undetermined.

A quantitative 5'-RACE method, one with molecular barcodes, was used to make TCR beta libraries. From the 5' RACE reads, TCRdb called clonotypes with MiXCR, one entry per CDR3 protein. This table has nearly 350,000 distinct CDR3 sequences, roughly 14% appearing once. The TCR was taken from a male donor with ankylosing spondylitis or in good health (not recorded which). Input material: blood, either unsorted or a sorted T cell fraction (not recorded which). The chain joins TRBV4-1 to TRBJ2-1, with TRBD2 matching over 10 bases. CDR3 sequence reads: CASSQDLLAGKDEQFF. The CDR3 region has the DNA TGCGCCAGCAGCCAAGATCTACTAGCGGGAAAGGATGAGCAGTTCTTC.